The 23 T cell receptor beta chains in this list originate from one sample, sequenced in a study of shared clonotypes between healthy human individuals. The table came from immunoSEQ multiplex PCR; TCRdb's copy has only in-frame clones and leaves some out. This sample has roughly 640,000 clones; approximately 79% occur once, and the top ten carry less than 2%. Sequenced input: memory CD4+ T cells sorted from blood. As to subset: CD45RA-negative fraction. Receptor source: a woman aged 25 to 45 in good health.

V is TRBV5-5 and J is TRBJ2-2; 9 bases align to TRBD2. Trimming took 1 base from V and 1 from J; bases not matched to a gene: 2. The CDR3 totals 16 residues. Germline loops: CDR1 SGHKS, CDR2 YYEKEE (reference sequence). The CDR3 is CASSLLAGQNTGELFF. CDR3 coding DNA: TGTGCCAGCAGCTTGCTAGCGGGACAGAACACCGGGGAGCTGTTTTTT.

The chain uses TRBV16 and TRBJ2-4, with D unresolved. V was pared by 3 bases and J by 7 bases, with 10 bases between. The CDR3 covers 13 residues. The germline CDR1 and CDR2 sequences are KGHSY and FQNENV. The CDR3 nucleotides read TGTGCCAGCAGCCAGATCGCGACGAACATTCAGTACTTC. Translated, it gives CASSQIATNIQYF.

The V call is TRBV30, the J call TRBJ1-2; 9 positions agree with TRBD1. Germline assignment: CDR1 GTSNPN and CDR2 SVGIG (reference sequence). This CDR3 spans 13 amino acids. Unmatched junction bases numbered 7, after V lost 4 bases and J lost 7 bases. CDR3 DNA sequence: TGTGCCTGGACGACCACAGGGGGCACTGGCTACACCTTC. Translated, it gives CAWTTTGGTGYTF.

The chain uses TRBV25-1 and TRBJ2-7; TRBD1 matches at 10 bases. This CDR3 has 14 residues. Per germline, CDR1 MGHDK and CDR2 SYGVNS. The V segment lost 6 bases and the J segment 10 bases; nucleotides outside the gene matches: 12. The CDR3 bases are TGTGCCAGCAGGCAGACAGGGGGCACAAAGCGTCAGTACTTC. Translating it yields CASRQTGGTKRQYF.

This chain uses TRBV5-1 with TRBJ1-4, with 7 bases lining up with TRBD1. Germline V CDR1 and CDR2: SGHRS, YFSETQ. The trim removed 5 bases at V and 0 bases at J, leaving 7 bases unmatched. The CDR3 totals 16 residues. As DNA, the CDR3 is TGCGCCAGCAGGCGTTGGACAGGCGCAACTAATGAAAAACTGTTTTTT. This translates into CASRRWTGATNEKLFF. Variable domain in full (rest from reference TRBV5-1 and TRBJ1-4): KAGVTQTPRYLIKTRGQQVTLSCSPISGHRSVSWYQQTPGQGLQFLFEYFSETQRNKGNFPGRFSGRQFSNSRSEMNVSTLELGDSALYLCASRRWTGATNEKLFFGSGTQLSVL.

The rearrangement uses TRBV5-6 and TRBJ2-1; D not resolved. The germline V gene has CDR1 SGHDT and CDR2 YYEEEE. The V and J ends lost 4 bases and 7 bases respectively, with 12 bases between them. The CDR3 has 13 amino acids. CDR3 coding DNA: TGTGCCAGCAGCCCGCTCGATGTTAATGAGCAGTTCTTC. The encoded protein is CASSPLDVNEQFF.

V and J are TRBV7-9 and TRBJ1-1, with unresolved D. The CDR3 consists of 14 residues. CDR1 and CDR2 (germline): SEHNR, FQNEAQ (reference sequence). Between the trimmed V and J ends, which lost 5 bases and 1 base, there was a span of 11 bases. The CDR3 protein is CASSIVVRNTEAFF. CDR3 coding DNA: TGTGCCAGCAGCATTGTAGTGCGGAACACTGAAGCTTTCTTT.

The chain combines TRBV7-9 with TRBJ1-2; D possibly corresponds to TRBD1 (6 bases). The V end was cut by 5 bases, the J end by 7 bases, with 26 bases between. The CDR3 totals 17 residues. CDR1 SEHNR and CDR2 FQNEAQ come from the germline V gene (reference sequence). CDR3 protein: CASSPTRRRGLGGGYTF. Here the CDR3 DNA reads TGTGCCAGCAGCCCTACGCGTCGAAGGGGCCTAGGGGGTGGCTACACCTTC.

The V gene is TRBV19, the J gene TRBJ2-3, with TRBD1 matching over 8 bases. Trimming at V came to 3 bases and at J to 2 bases, leaving 7 bases not matched to a gene. CDR3 length equals 16 residues. From germline, CDR1 is LNHDA and CDR2 SQIVND (reference sequence). This chain's CDR3 is CASSMGWQGATDTQYF. In DNA form, the CDR3 reads TGTGCCAGTAGTATGGGGTGGCAGGGGGCCACAGATACGCAGTATTTT.

The rearrangement uses TRBV7-6 and TRBJ1-1; maybe TRBD1 (5 bases). V gave up 3 bases and J gave up 11 bases, with 16 bases separating them. The CDR3 runs 13 residues. Germline V lookup: CDR1 SGHVS, CDR2 FNYEAQ. The CDR3 reads CASSFPPGPGAFF. CDR3 DNA sequence: TGTGCCAGCAGCTTCCCCCCGGGACCCGGGGCTTTCTTT.

The V call is TRBV5-4, the J call TRBJ1-2, with D perhaps matching TRBD1 (5 bases). Germline V gene sequence: CDR1 SGHNT, CDR2 YYREEE (reference sequence). Trimming pared 4 bases from V and 4 bases from J, leaving 20 bases between. The CDR3 has 16 residues. CDR3 loop: CASSRPGTSYRYGYTF. CDR3 coding DNA: TGTGCCAGCAGCCGACCCGGGACTTCGTACCGCTATGGCTACACCTTC.

This chain links TRBV4-1 with TRBJ2-5; no clear D. The assigned J gene may be wrong: the sequence end matches TRBJ2-7 better. The CDR3 spans 13 residues. Looked up from germline, CDR1 is MGHRA and CDR2 is YSYEKL. CDR3 bases: TGCGCCAGCAGCCAAGAGTTCTACTACGAGCAGTACTTC. It is translated as CASSQEFYYEQYF.

This chain links TRBV2 with TRBJ2-7, with 13 nucleotides matching TRBD2. The germline gives CDR1 SNHLY, CDR2 FYNNEI. This CDR3 comprises 14 residues. The V gene end was trimmed by 4 bases and the J gene end by 6 bases; junction bases not matched to a gene: 3. The CDR3: CASSATSGRAEQYF. In DNA, the CDR3 is TGTGCCAGCAGTGCCACTAGCGGGAGGGCCGAGCAGTACTTC. Based on the CDR3 plus reference TRBV2 and TRBJ2-7, the full variable domain is EPEVTQTPSHQVTQMGQEVILRCVPISNHLYFYWYRQILGQKVEFLVSFYNNEISEKSEIFDDQFSVERPDGSNFTLKIRSTKLEDSAMYFCASSATSGRAEQYFGPGTRLTVT.

The chain has TRBV10-3 and TRBJ2-7; 7 bases are shared with TRBD1. Germline lookup yields CDR1 ENHRY and CDR2 SYGVKD. The CDR3 length is 14 residues. Germline trimming cut 7 bases from V and 3 bases from J; bases unmatched to any gene: 9. In DNA, the CDR3 is TGTGCCATCAATGCCAACCGGGACAGCTACGAGCAGTACTTC. Its translation: CAINANRDSYEQYF.

This chain links TRBV6-5 with TRBJ2-7, with D maybe TRBD2 (6 bases). Per germline, CDR1 MNHEY and CDR2 SVGAGI. The CDR3 covers 14 residues. Trimming stripped 4 bases from V and 6 bases from J, with 16 bases between. The CDR3 reads CASSWGTGESEQYF. The CDR3 region has the DNA TGTGCCAGCAGTTGGGGGACGGGAGAATCCGAGCAGTACTTC.

The chain is built from TRBV6-4 and TRBJ2-1; TRBD2 agrees at 13 bases. Per the germline V gene, CDR1 is MRHNA and CDR2 is SNTAGT. CDR3 size: 15 residues. V gave up 6 bases and J gave up 3 bases; unmatched junction bases: 2. This CDR3 reads CASSRLAGGYNEQFF. The CDR3 nucleotides are TGTGCCAGCAGCCGACTAGCGGGAGGCTACAATGAGCAGTTCTTC.

J is TRBJ2-2 and V is TRBV7-3; TRBD2 agrees at 12 bases. Per the germline V gene, CDR1 is SGHTA and CDR2 is FQGTGA. With 4 bases clipped from V and 3 bases from J, the junction kept 3 bases outside the gene matches. The CDR3 totals 16 residues. CDR3 DNA sequence: TGTGCCAGCAGCTCCTCTAGCGGGAGGGACACCGGGGAGCTGTTTTTT. It yields the protein CASSSSSGRDTGELFF.

The sample holds a few counts of this clone. J is TRBJ1-2 and V is TRBV18; 7 bases are shared with TRBD1. The germline V gene encodes CDR1 KGHSH and CDR2 LQKENI. J gave up 10 bases and V 0 bases, and 2 bases lay outside the gene matches. The CDR3 is made up of 12 amino acids. The CDR3 protein is CASSPPGTVYTF. CDR3 sequence (DNA): TGTGCCAGCTCACCACCGGGGACAGTCTACACCTTC.

This clone occurred many times. The rearrangement uses TRBV4-1 and TRBJ2-5; possible D gene TRBD1, 5 bases. Trimming shortened V by 4 bases and J by 4 bases, and 19 bases separated the two germline ends. This CDR3 contains 16 residues. Per germline, CDR1 MGHRA and CDR2 YSYEKL. This chain's CDR3 is CASSPRQGGIGETQYF. In DNA form, the CDR3 reads TGCGCCAGCAGCCCGCGGCAGGGTGGTATCGGAGAGACCCAGTACTTC.

The chain recombines TRBV5-1 with TRBJ2-7; TRBD1 is a possible D gene (5 bases). CDR3 length equals 15 residues. The V end lost 0 bases, the J end lost 7 bases, and 17 bases lay between the germline ends. CDR1 and CDR2 from the germline V gene are SGHRS and YFSETQ. This CDR3 is CASSLASVRVGEQYF. The DNA of the CDR3 is TGCGCCAGCAGCTTGGCCTCTGTCAGGGTGGGGGAGCAGTACTTC.

Note on this clone: Different DNA sequences within this sample yield the same CDR3. The rearrangement links TRBV28 to TRBJ1-2; 7 nucleotides line up with TRBD1. The junction had 11 bases not matched to a gene; V was cut back by 10 bases and J by 0 bases. CDR3 length: 15 residues. Looked up from germline, CDR1 is MDHEN and CDR2 is SYDVKM. Written as DNA, the CDR3 is TGTGCCACCCGACAGGGATGGTTTGCTAACTATGGCTACACCTTC. It is translated as CATRQGWFANYGYTF.

The rearrangement uses TRBV19 and TRBJ1-4; no clear D gene. This CDR3 is built from 15 residues. Trimming stripped 3 bases from V and 5 bases from J, with 13 bases between. The germline CDR1 and CDR2 sequences are LNHDA and SQIVND (reference sequence). This CDR3 reads CASSILVGWNEKLFF. In nucleotides, the CDR3 is TGTGCCAGTAGTATTCTCGTGGGATGGAATGAAAAACTGTTTTTT.

The J gene is TRBJ2-7, the V gene TRBV27; the D gene could be TRBD1 or TRBD2 (6 bases each). Germline-derived CDR1 and CDR2 are MNHEY and SMNVEV (reference sequence). Trimming pared 2 bases from V and 6 bases from J, leaving 14 bases between. The CDR3 sequence is 14 residues long. The CDR3 DNA reads as TGTGCCAGCAGTTTAGGAGGGGGTGCTTTCGAGCAGTACTTC. This encodes CASSLGGGAFEQYF.